This T cell receptor beta chain was captured by sequencing in a study of shared clonotypes between healthy human individuals. Libraries were prepared by immunoSEQ multiplex PCR; TCRdb keeps only in-frame clonotypes and omits some of them. This table holds hundreds of thousands of clones, roughly 79% found once. The CDR3 is made up of 13 amino acids. The V gene lost 3 bases and the J gene lost 4 bases, with 7 bases spanning the gap. CDR1 and CDR2 (germline): SNHLY, FYNNEI. The receptor was isolated from a woman in her thirties or forties in good health. Some clones in this sample may be carry-over from other donors' samples. The rearrangement links TRBV2 to TRBJ1-5; D not resolved. Material: PBMCs. The CDR3 is CASSDYPNQPQHF. The CDR3 DNA follows: TGTGCCAGCAGTGACTATCCTAATCAGCCCCAGCATTTT.